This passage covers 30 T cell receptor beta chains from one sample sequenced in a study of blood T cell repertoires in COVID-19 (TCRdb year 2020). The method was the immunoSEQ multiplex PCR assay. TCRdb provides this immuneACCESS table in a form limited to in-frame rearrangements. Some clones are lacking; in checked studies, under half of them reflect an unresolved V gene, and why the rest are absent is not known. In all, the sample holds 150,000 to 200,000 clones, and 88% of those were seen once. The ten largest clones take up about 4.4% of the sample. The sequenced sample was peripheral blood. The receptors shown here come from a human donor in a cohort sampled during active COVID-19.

CDR3 bases: TGCGCCAGCAGCCAAGAGACAGGGGGCGATGAGCAGTTCTTC. It yields the protein CASSQETGGDEQFF. The V call is TRBV4-3, the J call TRBJ2-1, with 10 positions matching TRBD1. Germline CDR1 LGHNA, CDR2 YSLEER. The CDR3 has 14 residues. Germline trimming cut 0 bases from V and 8 bases from J; bases unmatched to any gene: 1.

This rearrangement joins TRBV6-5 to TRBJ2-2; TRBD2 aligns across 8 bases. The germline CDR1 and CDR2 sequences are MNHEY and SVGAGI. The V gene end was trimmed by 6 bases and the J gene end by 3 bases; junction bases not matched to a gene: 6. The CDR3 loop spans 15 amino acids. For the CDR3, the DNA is TGTGCCAGCAGACTAACTAGCGGTGACACCGGGGAGCTGTTTTTT. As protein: CASRLTSGDTGELFF.

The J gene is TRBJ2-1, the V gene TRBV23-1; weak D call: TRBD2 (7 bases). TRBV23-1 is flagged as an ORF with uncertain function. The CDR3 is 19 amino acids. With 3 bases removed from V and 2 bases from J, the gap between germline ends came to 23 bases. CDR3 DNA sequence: TGCGCCAGCAGTCAGTTCCGGTGGTCCTGGGGGGGGCCCTACAATGAGCAGTTCTTC. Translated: CASSQFRWSWGGPYNEQFF.

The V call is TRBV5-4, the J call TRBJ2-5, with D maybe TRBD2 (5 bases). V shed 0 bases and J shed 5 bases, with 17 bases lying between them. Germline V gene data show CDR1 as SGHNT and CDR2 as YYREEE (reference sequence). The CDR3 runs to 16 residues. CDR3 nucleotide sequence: TGTGCCAGCAGCTTGGGGGCCAGCGGAGTTGCGGAGACCCAGTACTTC. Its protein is CASSLGASGVAETQYF.

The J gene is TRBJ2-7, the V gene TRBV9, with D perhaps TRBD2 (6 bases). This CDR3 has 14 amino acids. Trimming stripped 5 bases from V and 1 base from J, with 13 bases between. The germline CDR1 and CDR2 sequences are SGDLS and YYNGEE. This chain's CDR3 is CASSLADRSYEQYF. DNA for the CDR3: TGTGCCAGCAGTTTAGCGGATCGGTCCTACGAGCAGTACTTC.

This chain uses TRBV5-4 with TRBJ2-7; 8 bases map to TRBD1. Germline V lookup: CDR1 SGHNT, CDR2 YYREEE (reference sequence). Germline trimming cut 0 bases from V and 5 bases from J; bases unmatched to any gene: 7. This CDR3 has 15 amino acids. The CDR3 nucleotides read TGTGCCAGCAGCTTGGGGCTGGACAGGGCCCACGAGCAGTACTTC. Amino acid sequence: CASSLGLDRAHEQYF.

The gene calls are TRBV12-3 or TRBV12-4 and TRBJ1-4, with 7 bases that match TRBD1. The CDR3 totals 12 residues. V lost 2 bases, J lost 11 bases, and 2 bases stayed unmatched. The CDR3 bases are TGTGCCAGCAGTTTAAGGGACAGCAAACTGTTTTTT. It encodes CASSLRDSKLFF.

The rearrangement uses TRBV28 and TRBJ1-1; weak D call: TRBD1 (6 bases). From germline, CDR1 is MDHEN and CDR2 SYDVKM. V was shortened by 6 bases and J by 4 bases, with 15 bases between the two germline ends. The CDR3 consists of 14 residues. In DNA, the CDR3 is TGTGCCAGCAGCCCTCTGGGGGCAGCCACTGAAGCTTTCTTT. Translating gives CASSPLGAATEAFF.

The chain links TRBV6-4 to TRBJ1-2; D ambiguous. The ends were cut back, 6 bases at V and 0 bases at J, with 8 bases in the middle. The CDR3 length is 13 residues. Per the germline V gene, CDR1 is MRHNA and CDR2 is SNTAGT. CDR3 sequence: CASSDHANYGYTF. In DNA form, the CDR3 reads TGTGCCAGCAGCGACCATGCTAACTATGGCTACACCTTC.

The CDR3 coding sequence is TGTGCCAGCAGCTTAGCGTATAGTACCGGGGAGCTGTTTTTT. Translation gives CASSLAYSTGELFF. The chain couples TRBV7-9 to TRBJ2-2; no clear D. V gave up 0 bases and J gave up 5 bases, with 7 bases separating them. CDR3 size: 14 residues. Germline CDR1 reads SEHNR; CDR2 reads FQNEAQ (reference sequence).

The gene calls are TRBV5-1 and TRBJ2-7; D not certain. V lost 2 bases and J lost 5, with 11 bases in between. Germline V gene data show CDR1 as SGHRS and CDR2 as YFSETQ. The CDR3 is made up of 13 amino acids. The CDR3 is CASSFQVNDEQYF. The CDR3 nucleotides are TGCGCCAGCAGCTTCCAGGTAAACGACGAGCAGTACTTC. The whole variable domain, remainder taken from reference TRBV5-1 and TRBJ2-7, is KAGVTQTPRYLIKTRGQQVTLSCSPISGHRSVSWYQQTPGQGLQFLFEYFSETQRNKGNFPGRFSGRQFSNSRSEMNVSTLELGDSALYLCASSFQVNDEQYFGPGTRLTVT.

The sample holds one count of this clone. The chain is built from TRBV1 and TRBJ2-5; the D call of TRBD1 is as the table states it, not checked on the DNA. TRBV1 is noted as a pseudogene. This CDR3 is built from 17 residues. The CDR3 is CTSSQRGQGRGEETQYF. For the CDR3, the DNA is TGCACCAGCAGCCAGCGCGGACAGGGGCGCGGCGAAGAGACCCAGTACTTC.

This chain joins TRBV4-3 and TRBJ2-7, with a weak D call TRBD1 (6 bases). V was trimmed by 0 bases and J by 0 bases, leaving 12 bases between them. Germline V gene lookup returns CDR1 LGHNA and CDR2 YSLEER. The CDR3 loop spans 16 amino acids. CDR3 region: CASSQEEGDTSYEQYF. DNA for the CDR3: TGCGCCAGCAGCCAAGAGGAAGGGGACACCTCCTACGAGCAGTACTTC.

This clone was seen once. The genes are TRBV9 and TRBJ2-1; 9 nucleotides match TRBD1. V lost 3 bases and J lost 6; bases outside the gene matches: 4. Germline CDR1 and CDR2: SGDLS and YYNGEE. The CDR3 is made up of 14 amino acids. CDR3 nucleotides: TGTGCCAGCAGCGCCGGGACAGGGCGCAATGAGCAGTTCTTC. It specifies CASSAGTGRNEQFF.

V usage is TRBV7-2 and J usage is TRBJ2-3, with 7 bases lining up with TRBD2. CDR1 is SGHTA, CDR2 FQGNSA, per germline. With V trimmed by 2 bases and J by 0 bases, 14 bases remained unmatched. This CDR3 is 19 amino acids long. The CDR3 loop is CASSLRYFMGGDSTDTQYF. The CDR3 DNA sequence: TGTGCCAGCAGCTTAAGGTATTTTATGGGGGGGGATAGCACAGATACGCAGTATTTT.

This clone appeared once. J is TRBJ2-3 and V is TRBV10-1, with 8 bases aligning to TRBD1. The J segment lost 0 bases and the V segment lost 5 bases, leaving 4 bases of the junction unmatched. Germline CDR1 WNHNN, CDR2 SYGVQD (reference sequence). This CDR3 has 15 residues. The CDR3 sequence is CASSIRTGSTDTQYF. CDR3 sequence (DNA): TGCGCCAGCAGTATAAGGACAGGGAGCACAGATACGCAGTATTTT.

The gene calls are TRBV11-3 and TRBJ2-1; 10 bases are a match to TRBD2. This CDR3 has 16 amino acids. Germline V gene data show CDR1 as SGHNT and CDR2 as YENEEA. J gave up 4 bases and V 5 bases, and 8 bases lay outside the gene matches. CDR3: CASSPRLAGAYNEQFF. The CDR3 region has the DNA TGTGCCAGCAGCCCACGTCTAGCGGGGGCTTACAATGAGCAGTTCTTC.

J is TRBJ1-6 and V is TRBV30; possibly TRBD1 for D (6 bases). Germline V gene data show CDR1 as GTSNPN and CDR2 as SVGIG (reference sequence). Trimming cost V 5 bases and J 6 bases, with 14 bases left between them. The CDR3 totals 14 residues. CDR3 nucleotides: TGTGCCTGGGTCGGACAGAGCACTAATTCACCCCTCCACTTT. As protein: CAWVGQSTNSPLHF.

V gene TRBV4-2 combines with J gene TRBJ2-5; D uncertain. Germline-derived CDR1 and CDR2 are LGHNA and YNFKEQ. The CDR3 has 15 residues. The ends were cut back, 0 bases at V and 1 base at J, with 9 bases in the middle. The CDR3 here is CASSQDFRVQETQYF. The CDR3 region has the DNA TGTGCCAGCAGCCAAGATTTTCGCGTCCAAGAGACCCAGTACTTC.

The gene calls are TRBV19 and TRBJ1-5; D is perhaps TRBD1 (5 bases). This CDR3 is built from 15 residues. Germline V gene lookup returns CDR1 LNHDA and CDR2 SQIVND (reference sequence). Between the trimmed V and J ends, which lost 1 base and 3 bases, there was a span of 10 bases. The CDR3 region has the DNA TGTGCCAGTAGTATAGGGGGGGATTCCAATCAGCCCCAGCATTTT. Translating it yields CASSIGGDSNQPQHF.

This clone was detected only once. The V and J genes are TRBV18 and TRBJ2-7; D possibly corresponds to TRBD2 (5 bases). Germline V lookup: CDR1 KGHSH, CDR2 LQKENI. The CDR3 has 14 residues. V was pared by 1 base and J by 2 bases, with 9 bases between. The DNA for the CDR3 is TGTGCCAGCTCACCACTCGAGGGCCCCTACGAGCAGTACTTC. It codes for CASSPLEGPYEQYF.

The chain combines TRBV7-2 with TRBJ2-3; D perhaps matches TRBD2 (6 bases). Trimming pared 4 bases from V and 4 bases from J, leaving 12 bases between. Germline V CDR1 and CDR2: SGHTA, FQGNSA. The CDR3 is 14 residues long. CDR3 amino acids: CASSSRLVSDTQYF. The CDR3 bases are TGTGCCAGCAGCTCACGACTAGTTTCAGATACGCAGTATTTT.

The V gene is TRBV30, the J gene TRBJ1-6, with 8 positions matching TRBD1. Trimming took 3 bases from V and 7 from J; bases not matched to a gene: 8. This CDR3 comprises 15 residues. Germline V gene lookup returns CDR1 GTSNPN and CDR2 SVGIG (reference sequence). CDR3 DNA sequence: TGTGCCTGGAGAGTAGCAGGGGGCGGGAATTCACCCCTCCACTTT. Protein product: CAWRVAGGGNSPLHF.

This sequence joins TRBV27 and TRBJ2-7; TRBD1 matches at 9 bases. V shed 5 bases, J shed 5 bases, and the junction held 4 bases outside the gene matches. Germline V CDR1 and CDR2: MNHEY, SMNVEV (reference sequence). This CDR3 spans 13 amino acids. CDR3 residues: CASSPDRGNEQYF. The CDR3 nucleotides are TGTGCCAGCAGTCCAGACAGGGGGAACGAGCAGTACTTC.

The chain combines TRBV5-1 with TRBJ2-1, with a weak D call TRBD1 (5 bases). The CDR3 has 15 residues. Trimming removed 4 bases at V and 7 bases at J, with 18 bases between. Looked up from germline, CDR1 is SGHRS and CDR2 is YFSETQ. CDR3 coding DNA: TGCGCCAGCAGCATTGGACACGTGGAAAATAATGAGCAGTTCTTC. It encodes CASSIGHVENNEQFF.

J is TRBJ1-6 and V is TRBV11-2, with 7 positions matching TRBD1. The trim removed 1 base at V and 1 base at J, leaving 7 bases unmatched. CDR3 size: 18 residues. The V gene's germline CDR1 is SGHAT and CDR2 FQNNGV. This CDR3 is CASSLGKGAGSYNSPLHF. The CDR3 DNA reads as TGTGCCAGCAGCTTAGGAAAGGGGGCAGGATCCTATAATTCACCCCTCCACTTT.

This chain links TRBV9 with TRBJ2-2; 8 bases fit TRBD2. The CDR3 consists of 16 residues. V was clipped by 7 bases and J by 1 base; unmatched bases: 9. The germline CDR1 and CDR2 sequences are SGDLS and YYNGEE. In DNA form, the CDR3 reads TGTGCCAGCGGGACGGGAGGGCGATTGAACACCGGGGAGCTGTTTTTT. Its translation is CASGTGGRLNTGELFF.

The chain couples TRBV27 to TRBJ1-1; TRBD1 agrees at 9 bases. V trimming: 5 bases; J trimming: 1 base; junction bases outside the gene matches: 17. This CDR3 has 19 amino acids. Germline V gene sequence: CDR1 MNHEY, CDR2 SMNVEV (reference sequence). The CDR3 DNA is TGTGCCAGCAGTCCGCAGAGACCGGGACAGGGTGTGGCGAACACTGAAGCTTTCTTT. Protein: CASSPQRPGQGVANTEAFF.

This chain's CDR3 is CSASSLAGLSTDTQYF. Written as DNA, the CDR3 is TGCAGTGCTAGTTCACTAGCGGGACTTAGCACAGATACGCAGTATTTT. The genes are TRBV20-1 and TRBJ2-3; 10 bases match TRBD2. The CDR3 length is 16 residues. Germline-derived CDR1 and CDR2 are DFQATT and SNEGSKA (reference sequence). V was pared by 3 bases and J by 0 bases, with 6 bases of the junction left unmatched.

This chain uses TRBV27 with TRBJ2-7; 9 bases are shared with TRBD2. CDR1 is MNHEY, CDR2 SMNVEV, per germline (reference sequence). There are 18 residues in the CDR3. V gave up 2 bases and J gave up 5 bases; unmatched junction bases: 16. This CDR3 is CASSLKFWREGLQDEQYF. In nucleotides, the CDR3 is TGTGCCAGCAGTTTAAAGTTTTGGCGGGAGGGCCTACAGGACGAGCAGTACTTC.